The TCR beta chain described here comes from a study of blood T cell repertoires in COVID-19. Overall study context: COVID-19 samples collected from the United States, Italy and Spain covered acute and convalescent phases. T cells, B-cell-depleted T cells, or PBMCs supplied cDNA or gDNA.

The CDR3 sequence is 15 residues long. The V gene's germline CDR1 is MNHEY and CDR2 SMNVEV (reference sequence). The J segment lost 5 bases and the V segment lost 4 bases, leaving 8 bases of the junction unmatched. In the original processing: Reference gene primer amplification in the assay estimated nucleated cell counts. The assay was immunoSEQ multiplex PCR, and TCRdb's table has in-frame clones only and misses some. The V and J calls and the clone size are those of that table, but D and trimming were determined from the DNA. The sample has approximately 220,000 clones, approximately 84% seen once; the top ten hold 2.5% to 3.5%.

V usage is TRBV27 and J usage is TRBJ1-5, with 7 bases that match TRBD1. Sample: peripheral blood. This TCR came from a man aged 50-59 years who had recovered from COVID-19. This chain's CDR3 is CASSSPDRAHQPQHF. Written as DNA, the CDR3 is TGTGCCAGCAGTTCCCCCGACAGGGCTCATCAGCCCCAGCATTTT.